This TCR beta chain came from a study of blood T cell repertoires in COVID-19. Turning to the study itself: Italy, Spain and the United States were the sources of the convalescent and acute COVID-19 samples.

Living in 24 US areas, the participants were between roughly 18 and 90 years of age. Categorization into cohorts depended on clinical history that participants reported. Germline CDR1 and CDR2: SGHTA and FQGNSA. Germline trimming cut 5 bases from V and 8 bases from J; bases unmatched to any gene: 16. This CDR3 region has 16 residues. Only in-frame clones appear in the TCRdb table, and some are missing; sequencing was by immunoSEQ multiplex PCR. The sample yields about 370,000 clones, roughly nine tenths seen once. The sample comprised PBMCs or T cells enriched from blood (not recorded which). The origin of this receptor is a woman in her thirties or forties who had been exposed to COVID-19. This chain joins TRBV7-2 and TRBJ1-2; 8 bases line up with TRBD1. The CDR3: CASSKTPLDRVGGYTF. CDR3 sequence (DNA): TGTGCCAGCAGCAAAACCCCACTGGACAGGGTGGGAGGCTACACCTTC.